One and the same sample provided the 11 T cell receptor beta chains below, sequenced in a study of Ad26.COV2.S vaccination and SARS-CoV-2 variants. Treatment meaning: around 19 received Ad26.COV2.S at low or high dose, single or two shots; several received placebo; per-sample allocation not given. Collection of samples fell on day 63 after the first vaccine or placebo injection. Generated by immunoSEQ multiplex PCR, the TCRdb table keeps only in-frame clones and is missing some. Of around 450,000 clones listed, 85% to 90% are singletons. Here the sequenced sample was peripheral blood, taken in a trial of Ad26.COV2.S vaccine versus placebo. The receptors stem from a person between 18 and 65 years old who received the Ad26.COV2.S COVID-19 vaccine or a placebo.

The chain links TRBV3-1 (or the pseudogene TRBV3-2) to TRBJ1-2; D remains unclear. CDR3 length equals 15 residues. Trimming pared 4 bases from V and 8 bases from J, leaving 20 bases between. The germline gives CDR1 LGHDT, CDR2 YNNKEL (reference sequence). CDR3 DNA sequence: TGTGCCAGCAGCCCAGACAACGGGTCCCTAAGGGGCTACACCTTC. Translating it yields CASSPDNGSLRGYTF.

V usage is TRBV2 and J usage is TRBJ2-7; 9 bases are shared with TRBD1. The CDR3 consists of 12 residues. CDR1 is SNHLY and CDR2 is FYNNEI in the germline V gene. After removal of 6 bases from V and 3 bases from J, the junction contained 0 bases not matched to a gene. CDR3 in amino acids: CASRDRGYEQYV. The CDR3 DNA reads TGTGCCAGCAGGGACAGGGGCTACGAGCAGTACGTC.

The chain is built from TRBV3-1 (or the pseudogene TRBV3-2) and TRBJ1-1, with D unclear. The CDR3 is made up of 13 amino acids. Trimming stripped 5 bases from V and 7 bases from J, with 14 bases between. In germline, CDR1 is LGHDT, CDR2 YNNKEL (reference sequence). The CDR3 DNA follows: TGTGCCAGCAGCAGAAAGTTGACCGGTGAAGCTTTCTTT. Amino acid sequence: CASSRKLTGEAFF.

The chain links TRBV28 to TRBJ2-7, with 9 bases aligning to TRBD1. The CDR3 runs to 16 residues. From germline, CDR1 is MDHEN and CDR2 SYDVKM. V lost 7 bases and J lost 0; bases outside the gene matches: 10. As DNA, the CDR3 is TGTGCCAGCACCAGGGGGGGGACAGGGAGCTCCTACGAGCAGTACTTC. This translates into CASTRGGTGSSYEQYF.

The sample holds a few counts of this clone. J is TRBJ1-5 and V is TRBV7-2; TRBD1 is a possible D gene (6 bases). V lost 6 bases to trimming and J lost 5 bases, with 11 bases between them. The CDR3 has 13 residues. Germline V gene sequence: CDR1 SGHTA, CDR2 FQGNSA. For the CDR3, the DNA is TGTGCCAGCAGAGGGGGAAGGGATCAGCCCCAGCATTTT. It yields the protein CASRGGRDQPQHF.

The chain recombines TRBV3-1 (or the pseudogene TRBV3-2) with TRBJ2-2, with 7 positions matching TRBD2. The CDR3 runs to 17 residues. Germline trimming cut 0 bases from V and 5 bases from J; bases unmatched to any gene: 9. Germline V CDR1 and CDR2: LGHDT, YNNKEL (reference sequence). DNA of the CDR3: TGTGCCAGCAGCCAAGATCGCAGGCAGGGAGGGACCGGGGAGCTGTTTTTT. Translating gives CASSQDRRQGGTGELFF.

The chain is built from TRBV9 and TRBJ2-2, with a tentative D call TRBD2 (5 bases). In germline, CDR1 is SGDLS, CDR2 YYNGEE. This CDR3 spans 15 amino acids. V was clipped by 0 bases and J by 4 bases, with 10 bases between them. As DNA, the CDR3 is TGTGCCAGCAGCGTAGAGGCGGGTCCCACCGGGGAGCTGTTTTTT. Translation: CASSVEAGPTGELFF.

A single count supports this clone. The chain combines TRBV6-2 or TRBV6-3 with TRBJ2-7, with D possibly being TRBD1 (5 bases). V was trimmed by 4 bases and J by 5 bases, leaving 24 bases between them. This CDR3 is built from 17 residues. The germline V gene has CDR1 MNHEY and CDR2 SVGEGT. The CDR3: CASSSVNRGFSANEQYF. The DNA of the CDR3 is TGTGCCAGCAGTTCAGTTAATAGGGGATTCTCCGCCAACGAGCAGTACTTC.

The rearrangement links TRBV11-3 to TRBJ1-1; D is ambiguous. With 5 bases removed from V and 5 bases from J, the gap between germline ends came to 12 bases. This CDR3 comprises 13 residues. Per the germline V gene, CDR1 is SGHNT and CDR2 is YENEEA. The CDR3 bases are TGTGCCAGCAGCCCGCACCTGGGGACTGAAGCTTTCTTT. This translates into CASSPHLGTEAFF.

The chain carries TRBV5-1 and TRBJ2-1, with a possible D match to TRBD1 (5 bases). The germline V gene encodes CDR1 SGHRS and CDR2 YFSETQ. This CDR3 is built from 13 residues. V dropped 4 bases and J dropped 7 bases, with 12 bases sitting between them. As DNA, the CDR3 is TGCGCCAGCAGCCCGAACAGGCCTAATGAGCAGTTCTTC. Protein product: CASSPNRPNEQFF. Based on the CDR3 plus reference TRBV5-1 and TRBJ2-1, the full variable domain is KAGVTQTPRYLIKTRGQQVTLSCSPISGHRSVSWYQQTPGQGLQFLFEYFSETQRNKGNFPGRFSGRQFSNSRSEMNVSTLELGDSALYLCASSPNRPNEQFFGPGTRLTVL.

This chain uses TRBV6-6 with TRBJ1-1; D not resolved. The V end lost 7 bases, the J end lost 1 base, and 7 bases lay between the germline ends. Germline loops: CDR1 MNHNY, CDR2 SVGAGI (reference sequence). This CDR3 spans 12 amino acids. This CDR3 reads CASNPGNTEAFF. The CDR3 coding sequence is TGTGCCAGCAACCCTGGGAACACTGAAGCTTTCTTT.